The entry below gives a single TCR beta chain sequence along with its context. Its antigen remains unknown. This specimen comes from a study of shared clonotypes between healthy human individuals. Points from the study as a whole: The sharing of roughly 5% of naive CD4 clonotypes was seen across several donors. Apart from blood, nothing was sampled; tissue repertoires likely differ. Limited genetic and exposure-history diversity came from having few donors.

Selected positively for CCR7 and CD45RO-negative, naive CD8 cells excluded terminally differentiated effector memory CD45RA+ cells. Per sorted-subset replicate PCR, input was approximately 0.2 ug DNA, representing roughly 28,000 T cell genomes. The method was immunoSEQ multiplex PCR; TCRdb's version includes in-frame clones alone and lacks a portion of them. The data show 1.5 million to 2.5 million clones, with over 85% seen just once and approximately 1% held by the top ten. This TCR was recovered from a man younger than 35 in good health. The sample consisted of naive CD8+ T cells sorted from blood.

Here the CDR3 DNA reads TGTGCCAGCAGTGGCTGGGAGGGGGCGGACTATGGCTACACCTTC. Translated: CASSGWEGADYGYTF. The V gene is TRBV6-1, the J gene TRBJ1-2; 7 nucleotides agree with TRBD1. CDR3 length: 15 amino acids. Germline V gives CDR1 MNHNS, CDR2 SASEGT. V was clipped by 4 bases and J by 3 bases; unmatched bases: 8.